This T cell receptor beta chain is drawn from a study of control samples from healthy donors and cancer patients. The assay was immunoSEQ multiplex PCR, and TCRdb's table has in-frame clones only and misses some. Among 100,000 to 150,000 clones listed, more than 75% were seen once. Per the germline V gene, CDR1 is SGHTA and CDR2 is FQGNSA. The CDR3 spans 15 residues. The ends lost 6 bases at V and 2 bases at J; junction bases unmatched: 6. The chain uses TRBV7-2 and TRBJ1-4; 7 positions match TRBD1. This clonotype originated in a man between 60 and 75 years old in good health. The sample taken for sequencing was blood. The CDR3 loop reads CASRRQQGTNEKLFF. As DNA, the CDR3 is TGTGCCAGCAGGCGTCAACAGGGGACTAATGAAAAACTGTTTTTT.